One and the same sample provided the 6 T cell receptor beta chains below, sequenced in a study of blood T cell repertoires in COVID-19. Clones were sequenced by immunoSEQ multiplex PCR, and TCRdb holds only the in-frame ones, with some missing. This table holds 200,000 to 300,000 clones, approximately 85% found once. The sequenced material came from peripheral blood. Every receptor here comes from a man in his forties or fifties with COVID-19, enrolled during active disease.

This rearrangement joins TRBV25-1 to TRBJ1-4; a possible D gene is TRBD1 (6 bases). Germline CDR1 and CDR2: MGHDK and SYGVNS. Trimming left V 1 base short and J 3 bases short, with 15 bases between. The CDR3 is 17 residues long. The CDR3 nucleotides read TGTGCCAGCAGTGAATTCTACGGGGGGCCATCTAATGAAAAACTGTTTTTT. This gives the protein CASSEFYGGPSNEKLFF.

The rearrangement uses TRBV10-3 and TRBJ2-5; 14 nucleotides agree with TRBD2. Looked up from germline, CDR1 is ENHRY and CDR2 is SYGVKD. There are 15 residues in the CDR3. With 6 bases clipped from V and 4 bases from J, the junction kept 4 bases outside the gene matches. CDR3 residues: CAIRTSGGAGETQYF. The CDR3 region has the DNA TGTGCCATCAGGACTAGCGGGGGGGCCGGAGAGACCCAGTACTTC.

The chain couples TRBV3-1 (or the pseudogene TRBV3-2) to TRBJ1-3; 7 bases fit TRBD1. Trimming at V came to 8 bases and at J to 4 bases, leaving 5 bases not matched to a gene. This CDR3 has 13 residues. Germline V gives CDR1 LGHDT, CDR2 YNNKEL (reference sequence). Here the CDR3 reads CASADRAGNTIYF. In DNA form, the CDR3 reads TGTGCCAGCGCAGACAGGGCGGGAAACACCATATATTTT.

The rearrangement uses TRBV28 and TRBJ1-1; 9 bases map to TRBD1. J gave up 5 bases and V 11 bases, and 6 bases lay outside the gene matches. Germline assignment: CDR1 MDHEN and CDR2 SYDVKM. This CDR3 comprises 12 residues. CDR3 sequence: CASGTGTTEAFF. The CDR3 DNA is TGTGCCTCCGGGACAGGGACGACTGAAGCTTTCTTT.

The chain joins TRBV5-6 to TRBJ2-1, with TRBD2 matching 8 bases. The CDR3 loop spans 14 amino acids. With V trimmed by 2 bases and J by 9 bases, 7 bases remained unmatched. CDR1 is SGHDT and CDR2 is YYEEEE in the germline V gene. The DNA for the CDR3 is TGTGCCAGCAGCTTAAGCGGGGGAAATGGTGAGCAGTTCTTC. Its translation: CASSLSGGNGEQFF.

The chain combines TRBV4-2 with TRBJ1-4; 11 bases are shared with TRBD1. Germline V gives CDR1 LGHNA, CDR2 YNFKEQ. J gave up 8 bases and V 1 base, and 3 bases lay outside the gene matches. CDR3 length: 15 residues. CDR3 DNA sequence: TGTGCCAGCAGCCAAGCGGGACAGGGGGACGAAAAACTGTTTTTT. Translating gives CASSQAGQGDEKLFF.